This T cell receptor (beta chain) was sequenced during a study of human T cells and chemical hapten exposure. Overall study context: Read at 6 days, the patch tests placed 0.01% DPC on the upper back.

Time point denoted: pre-sensitization, week 0. Treatment noted: therapeutic diphenylcyclopropenone sensitization with weekly scalp DPC. This clonotype appeared many times. Using its own MiXCR run on the RACE reads, TCRdb lists one record per CDR3 protein. The sample lists 85,000 to 90,000 distinct CDR3 sequences; 8% to 10% were seen once. The sample here was whole blood, taken in connection with sensitization to the hapten diphenylcyclopropenone (DPC). This receptor was identified in a woman aged 40 to 55 with alopecia areata. Some clones in this sample may be carry-over from other donors' samples.

CDR3 amino acids: CASSPRTGGMNTEAFF. Written as DNA, the CDR3 is TGTGCCAGCTCACCAAGGACAGGGGGCATGAACACTGAAGCTTTCTTT. The J gene is TRBJ1-1, the V gene TRBV18; 11 nucleotides agree with TRBD1. The CDR3 is 16 residues long. Germline CDR1 reads KGHSH; CDR2 reads LQKENI. V shed 2 bases and J 0 bases; nucleotides not matched to a gene: 2.